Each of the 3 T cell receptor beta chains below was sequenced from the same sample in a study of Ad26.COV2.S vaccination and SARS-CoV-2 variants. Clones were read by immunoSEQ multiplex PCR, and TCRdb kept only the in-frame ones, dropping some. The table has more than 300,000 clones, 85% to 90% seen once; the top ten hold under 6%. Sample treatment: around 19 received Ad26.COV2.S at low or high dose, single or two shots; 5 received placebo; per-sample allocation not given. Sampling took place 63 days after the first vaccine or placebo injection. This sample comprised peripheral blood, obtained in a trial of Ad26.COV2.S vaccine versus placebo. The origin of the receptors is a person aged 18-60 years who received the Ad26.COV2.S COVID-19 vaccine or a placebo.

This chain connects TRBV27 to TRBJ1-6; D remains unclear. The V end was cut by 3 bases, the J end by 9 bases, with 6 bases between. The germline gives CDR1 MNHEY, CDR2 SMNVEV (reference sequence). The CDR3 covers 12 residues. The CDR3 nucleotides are TGTGCCAGCAGTTTCAGTAGTTCACCCCTCCACTTT. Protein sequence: CASSFSSSPLHF.

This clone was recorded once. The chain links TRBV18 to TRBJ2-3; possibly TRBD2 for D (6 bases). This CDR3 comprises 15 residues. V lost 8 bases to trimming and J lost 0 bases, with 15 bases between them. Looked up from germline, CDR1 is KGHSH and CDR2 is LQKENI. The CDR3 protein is CASAKEEGSTDTQYF. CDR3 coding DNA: TGTGCCAGCGCAAAGGAGGAGGGTAGCACAGATACGCAGTATTTT.

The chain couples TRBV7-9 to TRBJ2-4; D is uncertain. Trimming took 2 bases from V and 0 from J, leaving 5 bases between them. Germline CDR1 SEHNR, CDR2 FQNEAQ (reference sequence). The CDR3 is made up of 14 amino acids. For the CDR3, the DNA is TGTGCCAGCAGCTTATTAGCAGCCAAAAACATTCAGTACTTC. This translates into CASSLLAAKNIQYF.